The clone carrying this T cell receptor (beta chain) was recorded at least ten times. The target antigen is unknown. TCRdb redid the calling of the reads with MiXCR, one entry per CDR3 protein. This sample carries about 450,000 distinct CDR3 sequences, approximately 30% of them seen once, and the ten largest clones take about 13%. The sample belongs to a study of T cell repertoires in cytomegalovirus infection. Study information: Indicated by public TCR beta signatures were CMV infection and matching HLA type.

Broader study findings: Using cumulative public TCR beta family frequency, the authors identified those who carried CMV together with the relevant HLA.

J gave up 2 bases and V 3 bases, and 10 bases lay outside the gene matches. The CDR3 contains 17 residues. Germline loops: CDR1 LNHDA, CDR2 SQIVND (reference sequence). The clonotype originates from a human donor in good health (CMV status not recorded). Some clones in this sample may be carry-over from other donors' samples. The sequenced material came from PBMCs. The chain joins TRBV19 to TRBJ1-5; 7 bases agree with TRBD1. The CDR3 coding sequence is TGTGCCAGTAGTATTCAAGACAGGGCGAGAGGCAATCAGCCCCAGCATTTT. It translates to CASSIQDRARGNQPQHF.